This TCR beta chain was identified in a study of blood T cell repertoires in COVID-19. The wider study: COVID-19 samples from acute and convalescent phases originated in the United States, Italy and Spain. From T cells, B-cell-depleted T cells, or PBMCs came the material, which was cDNA or gDNA.

The germline V and J ends were trimmed by 4 bases and 6 bases, with 13 bases remaining between them. CDR3 length: 13 amino acids. Germline loops: CDR1 LNHDA, CDR2 SQIVND (reference sequence). Seattle's cohort entered during active infection and was followed longitudinally. Per the authors' pipeline: Reference gene primers were amplified, and this amplification served to estimate nucleated cell counts. Produced via immunoSEQ multiplex PCR; TCRdb's table is partial and in-frame only. From that table come the V and J calls and clone size; the DNA was used to work out D and trimming. This sample has about 200,000 clones, with around four fifths found just once.

V gene TRBV19 combines with J gene TRBJ2-7, with a tentative D call TRBD1 (5 bases). This clonotype was sampled from a man aged 55-75 years with COVID-19, enrolled during active disease. The sample was peripheral blood. CDR3 in amino acids: CASSTGHFGEQYF. In nucleotides, the CDR3 is TGTGCCAGTAGTACCGGACACTTCGGCGAGCAGTACTTC.